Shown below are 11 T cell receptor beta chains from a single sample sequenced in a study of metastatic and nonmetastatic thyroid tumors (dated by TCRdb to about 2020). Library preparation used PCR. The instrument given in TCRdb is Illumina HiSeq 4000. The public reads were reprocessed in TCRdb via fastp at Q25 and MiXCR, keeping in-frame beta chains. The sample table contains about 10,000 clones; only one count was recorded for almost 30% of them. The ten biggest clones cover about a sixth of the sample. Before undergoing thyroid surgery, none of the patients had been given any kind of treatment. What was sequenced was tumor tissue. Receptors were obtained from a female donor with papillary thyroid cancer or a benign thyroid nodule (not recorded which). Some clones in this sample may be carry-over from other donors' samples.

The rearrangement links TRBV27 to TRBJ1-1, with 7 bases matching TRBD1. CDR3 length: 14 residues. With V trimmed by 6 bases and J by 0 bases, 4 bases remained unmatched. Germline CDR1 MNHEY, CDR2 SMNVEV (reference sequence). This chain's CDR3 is CASRPDRLNTEAFF. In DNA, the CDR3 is TGTGCCAGCAGACCGGACAGGTTGAACACTGAAGCTTTCTTT.

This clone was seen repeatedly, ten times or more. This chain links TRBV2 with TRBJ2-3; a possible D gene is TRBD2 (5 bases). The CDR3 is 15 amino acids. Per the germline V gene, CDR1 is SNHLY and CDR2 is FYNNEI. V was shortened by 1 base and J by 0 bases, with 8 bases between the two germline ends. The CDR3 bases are TGTGCCAGCAGTGAAGAGCGGCCTAGCACAGATACGCAGTATTTT. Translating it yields CASSEERPSTDTQYF.

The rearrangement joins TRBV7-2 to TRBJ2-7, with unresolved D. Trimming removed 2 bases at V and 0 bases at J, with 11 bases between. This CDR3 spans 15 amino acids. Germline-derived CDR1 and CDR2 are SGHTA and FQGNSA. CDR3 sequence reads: CASSLMPGGSYEQYF. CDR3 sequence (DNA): TGTGCCAGCAGCTTAATGCCAGGCGGCTCCTACGAGCAGTACTTC.

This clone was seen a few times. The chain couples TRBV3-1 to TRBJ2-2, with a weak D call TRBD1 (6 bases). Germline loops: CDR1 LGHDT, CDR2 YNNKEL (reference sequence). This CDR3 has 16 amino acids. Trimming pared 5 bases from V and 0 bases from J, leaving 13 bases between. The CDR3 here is CASSTMTGPNTGELFF. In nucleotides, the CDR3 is TGTGCCAGCAGCACTATGACAGGTCCGAACACCGGGGAGCTGTTTTTT.

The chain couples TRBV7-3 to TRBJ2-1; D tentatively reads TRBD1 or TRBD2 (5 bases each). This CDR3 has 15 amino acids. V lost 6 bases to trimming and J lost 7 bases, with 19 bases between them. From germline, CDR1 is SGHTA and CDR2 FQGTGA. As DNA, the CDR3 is TGTGCCAGCAGGTCAATCCGGGACGTAGGGAATGAGCAGTTCTTC. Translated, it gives CASRSIRDVGNEQFF. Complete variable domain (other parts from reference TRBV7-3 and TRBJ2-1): GAGVSQTPSNKVTEKGKYVELRCDPISGHTALYWYRQSLGQGPEFLIYFQGTGAADDSGLPNDRFFAVRPEGSVSTLKIQRTERGDSAVYLCASRSIRDVGNEQFFGPGTRLTVL.

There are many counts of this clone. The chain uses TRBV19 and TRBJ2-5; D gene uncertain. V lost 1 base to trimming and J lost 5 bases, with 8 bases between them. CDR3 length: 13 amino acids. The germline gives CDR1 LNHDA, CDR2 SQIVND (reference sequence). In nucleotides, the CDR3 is TGTGCCAGTAGTATAGGCTCTTGGGAGACCCAGTACTTC. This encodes CASSIGSWETQYF. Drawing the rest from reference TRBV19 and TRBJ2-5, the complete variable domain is DGGITQSPKYLFRKEGQNVTLSCEQNLNHDAMYWYRQDPGQGLRLIYYSQIVNDFQKGDIAEGYSVSREKKESFPLTVTSAQKNPTAFYLCASSIGSWETQYFGPGTRLLVL.

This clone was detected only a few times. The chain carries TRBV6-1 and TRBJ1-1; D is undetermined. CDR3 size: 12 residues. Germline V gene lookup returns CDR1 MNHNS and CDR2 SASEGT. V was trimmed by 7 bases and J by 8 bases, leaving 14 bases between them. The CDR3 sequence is CASIPPRVEAFF. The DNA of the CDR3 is TGTGCCAGCATCCCACCTAGGGTCGAAGCTTTCTTT.

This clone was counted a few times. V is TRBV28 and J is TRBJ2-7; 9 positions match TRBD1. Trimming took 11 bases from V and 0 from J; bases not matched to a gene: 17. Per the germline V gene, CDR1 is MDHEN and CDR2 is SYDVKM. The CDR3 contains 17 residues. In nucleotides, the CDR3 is TGTGCCCCTGCCGGGGACAGGGCCTGCAGAGTCTCCTACGAGCAGTACTTC. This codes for CAPAGDRACRVSYEQYF.

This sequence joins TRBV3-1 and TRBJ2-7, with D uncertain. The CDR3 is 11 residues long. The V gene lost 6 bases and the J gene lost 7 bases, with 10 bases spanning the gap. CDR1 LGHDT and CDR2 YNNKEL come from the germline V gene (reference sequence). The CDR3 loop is CASSTFGEQYF. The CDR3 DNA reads TGTGCCAGCAGTACATTTGGGGAGCAGTACTTC.

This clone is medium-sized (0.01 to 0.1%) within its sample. The CDR3 sequence: CASSVLNSGLIYF. The CDR3 coding sequence is TGTGCCAGCAGCGTCTTGAACTCGGGGCTCATATATTTT. This chain connects TRBV9 to TRBJ1-3; D possibly corresponds to TRBD1 (5 bases). Trimming cost V 2 bases and J 12 bases, with 15 bases left between them. Germline assignment: CDR1 SGDLS and CDR2 YYNGEE. The CDR3 loop spans 13 amino acids.

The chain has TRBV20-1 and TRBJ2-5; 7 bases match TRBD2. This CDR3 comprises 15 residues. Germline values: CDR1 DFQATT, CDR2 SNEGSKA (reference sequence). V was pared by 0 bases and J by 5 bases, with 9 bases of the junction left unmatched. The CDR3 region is CSARESSGLTETQYF. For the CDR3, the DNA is TGCAGTGCTAGAGAGAGTAGCGGGTTAACGGAGACCCAGTACTTC.